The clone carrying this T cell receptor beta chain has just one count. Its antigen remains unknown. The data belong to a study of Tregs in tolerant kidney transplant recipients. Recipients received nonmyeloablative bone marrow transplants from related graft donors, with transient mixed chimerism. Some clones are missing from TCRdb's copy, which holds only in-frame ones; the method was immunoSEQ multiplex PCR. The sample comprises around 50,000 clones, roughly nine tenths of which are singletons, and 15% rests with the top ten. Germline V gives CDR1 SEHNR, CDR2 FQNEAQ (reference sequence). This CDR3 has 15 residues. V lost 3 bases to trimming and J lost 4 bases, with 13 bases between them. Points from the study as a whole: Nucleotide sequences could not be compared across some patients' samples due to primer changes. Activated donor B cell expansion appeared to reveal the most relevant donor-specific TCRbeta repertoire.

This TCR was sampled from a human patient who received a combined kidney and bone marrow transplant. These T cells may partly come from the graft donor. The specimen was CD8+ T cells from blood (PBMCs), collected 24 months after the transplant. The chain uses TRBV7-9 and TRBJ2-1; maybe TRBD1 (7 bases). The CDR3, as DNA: TGTGCCAGCAGCTTTCCCCAGGGGGGTTACAATGAGCAGTTCTTC. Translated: CASSFPQGGYNEQFF.